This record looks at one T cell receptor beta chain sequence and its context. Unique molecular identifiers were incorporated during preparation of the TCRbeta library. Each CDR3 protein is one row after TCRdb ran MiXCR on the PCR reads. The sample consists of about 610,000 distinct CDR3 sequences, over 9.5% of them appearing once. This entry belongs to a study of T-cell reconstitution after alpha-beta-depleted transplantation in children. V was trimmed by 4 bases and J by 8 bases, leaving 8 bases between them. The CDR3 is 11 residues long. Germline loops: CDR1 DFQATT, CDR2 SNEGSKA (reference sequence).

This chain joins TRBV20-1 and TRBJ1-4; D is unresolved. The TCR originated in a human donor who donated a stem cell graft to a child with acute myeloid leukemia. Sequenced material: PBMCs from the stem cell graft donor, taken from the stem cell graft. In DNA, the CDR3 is TGCAGTGCTAAACAAAGGGAAAAACTGTTTTTT. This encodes CSAKQREKLFF.